This TCR beta chain was captured by sequencing in a study of T-cell memory formation after mild COVID-19. For the study at large: Most TCR clusters belonged to a single donor.

CDR1 is LNHNV, CDR2 YYDKDF, per germline (reference sequence). V was trimmed by 0 bases and J by 15 bases, leaving 9 bases between them. This CDR3 contains 11 residues. Study-wide results and limits: The CD4+ clones that contracted clustered mainly within CM and EM, and the CD8+ clones concentrated in EMRA. The appearance of some responding clones in pre-infection memory suggested that cross-reactive memory joined.

Employing constant-segment primers, 5'RACE generated TCR alpha and TCR beta cDNA libraries bearing sample barcodes and UMIs. TCRdb redid the calling of the 5' RACE reads with MiXCR, one entry per CDR3 protein. The profile shows 110,000 to 150,000 distinct CDR3 sequences, approximately 25% of them singletons. This clonotype was detected a few times. Its antigen is still unknown. The chain links TRBV15 to TRBJ2-1, with no clear D. The sequenced material came from PBMCs or a T cell subset sorted from them (not recorded which). This TCR was sampled from an adult woman who had mild COVID-19 (a few samples of this study predate the infection). Cell type and time point are not known. For the CDR3, the DNA is TGTGCCACCAGCAGAGAACAGATTAGGTTCTTC. Translated: CATSREQIRFF.